This TCR beta chain was identified in a study of cytomegalovirus exposure and HLA in healthy donors. Turning to this clone: The antigen is undetermined.

Study outcomes and limitations: Sequencing depth roughly uniform across donors was assumed in presence/absence analyses. Several top significant clusters appeared, in a later analysis, to be linked to common viral pathogens. Later analysis identified a missense DCLRE1C variant that was linked to TCR beta V- and J-gene trimming.

PCR primers comprised 60 Vbeta and 13 Jbeta primers. Generated by immunoSEQ multiplex PCR, the TCRdb table keeps only in-frame clones and is missing some. The sample carries tens of thousands of clones, over 9.5% recorded once. The V segment lost 2 bases and the J segment 5 bases; nucleotides outside the gene matches: 2. CDR1 and CDR2 (germline): SNHLY, FYNNEI. CDR3 size: 14 residues. The material sequenced was PBMCs. This clonotype was obtained from a man aged 55 to 70 in good health and CMV-seropositive. The chain combines TRBV2 with TRBJ2-5, with 10 bases aligning to TRBD2. CDR3 region: CASSESSGSETQYF. DNA of the CDR3: TGTGCCAGCAGTGAATCTAGCGGGAGTGAGACCCAGTACTTC. The whole variable domain, filled in from reference TRBV2 and TRBJ2-5, reads EPEVTQTPSHQVTQMGQEVILRCVPISNHLYFYWYRQILGQKVEFLVSFYNNEISEKSEIFDDQFSVERPDGSNFTLKIRSTKLEDSAMYFCASSESSGSETQYFGPGTRLLVL.